This T cell receptor (beta chain) was captured by sequencing in a study of Tregs in tolerant kidney transplant recipients. Trimming shortened V by 5 bases and J by 0 bases, and 19 bases separated the two germline ends. CDR1 SGHTA and CDR2 FQGNSA come from the germline V gene. The CDR3 runs to 18 residues. General study results and limits: Few patients were studied, so findings need validation in larger groups. The most relevant donor-specific Treg TCRbeta repertoire apparently came from expansion with activated donor B cells. No direct test of biological reproducibility was done here.

TCRdb's table, derived via immunoSEQ multiplex PCR, lists solely in-frame clones and lacks some. The profile shows fewer than 20,000 clones, 65% to 90% of them singletons. On this clone: As yet, its antigen is unknown.

An overnight rest at 37°C with about 220 IU/ml IL-2 preceded regulatory T cell sorting from thawed PBMCs. The chain uses TRBV7-2 and TRBJ1-4, with D perhaps TRBD1 (5 bases). Sample: Tregs from blood. The source is a human donor in good health. The CDR3 region is CASSPTWGDPATNEKLFF. The CDR3 DNA reads TGTGCCAGCAGCCCCACGTGGGGGGACCCCGCAACTAATGAAAAACTGTTTTTT.